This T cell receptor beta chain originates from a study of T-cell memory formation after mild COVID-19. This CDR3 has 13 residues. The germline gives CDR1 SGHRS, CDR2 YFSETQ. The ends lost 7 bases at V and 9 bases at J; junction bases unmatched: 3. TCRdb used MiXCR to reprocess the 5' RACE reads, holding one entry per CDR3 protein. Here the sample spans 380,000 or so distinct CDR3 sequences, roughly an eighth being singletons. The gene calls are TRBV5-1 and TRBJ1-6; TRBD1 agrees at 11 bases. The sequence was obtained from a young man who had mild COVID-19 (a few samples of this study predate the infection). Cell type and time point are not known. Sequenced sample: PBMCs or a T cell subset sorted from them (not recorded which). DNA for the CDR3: TGCGCCAGCGGACAGGGGGCAGGTTCACCCCTCCACTTT. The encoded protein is CASGQGAGSPLHF.